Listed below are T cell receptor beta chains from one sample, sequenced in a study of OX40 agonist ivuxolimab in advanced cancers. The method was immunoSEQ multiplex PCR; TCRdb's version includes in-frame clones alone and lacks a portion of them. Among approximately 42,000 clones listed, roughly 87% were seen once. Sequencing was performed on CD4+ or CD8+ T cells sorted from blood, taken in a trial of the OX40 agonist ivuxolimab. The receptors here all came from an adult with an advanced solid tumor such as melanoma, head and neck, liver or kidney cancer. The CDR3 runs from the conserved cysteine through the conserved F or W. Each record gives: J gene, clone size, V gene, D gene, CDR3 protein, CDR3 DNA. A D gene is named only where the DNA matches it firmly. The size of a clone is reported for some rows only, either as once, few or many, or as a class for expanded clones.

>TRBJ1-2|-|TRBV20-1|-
CSALLNYGYTF
TGCAGTGCTCTCCTAAACTATGGCTACACCTTC
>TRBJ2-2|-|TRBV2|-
CASNTAIGTGELFF
TGTGCCAGCAATACGGCAATAGGCACCGGGGAGCTGTTTTTT
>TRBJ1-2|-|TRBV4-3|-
CASSQDQSIIAYGYTF
TGCGCCAGCAGCCAAGATCAATCTATAATTGCCTATGGCTACACCTTC
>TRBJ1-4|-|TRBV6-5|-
CASSQRGTYNEKLFF
TGTGCCAGCAGCCAAAGAGGGACATATAATGAAAAACTGTTTTTT
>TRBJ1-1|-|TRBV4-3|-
CASSQDLTEAFF
TGCGCCAGCAGCCAAGATCTAACTGAAGCTTTCTTT
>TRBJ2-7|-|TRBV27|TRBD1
CASSSGTDYYEQYF
TGTGCCAGCAGTTCGGGGACAGACTACTACGAGCAGTACTTC
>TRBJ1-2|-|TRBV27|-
CASSLRNQGGYTF
TGTGCCAGCAGTTTGAGGAACCAGGGTGGCTACACCTTC
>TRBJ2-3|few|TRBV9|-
CASSDHDSATDTQYF
TGTGCCAGCAGCGACCATGACTCCGCGACAGATACGCAGTATTTT
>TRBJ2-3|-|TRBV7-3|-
CASSLTAGETDTQYF
TGTGCCAGCAGCTTAACCGCAGGGGAAACAGATACGCAGTATTTT
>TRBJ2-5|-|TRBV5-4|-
CASSLARAEGEETQYF
TGTGCCAGCAGCTTGGCTAGGGCAGAGGGGGAAGAGACCCAGTACTTC
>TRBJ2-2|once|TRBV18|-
CASSPPGRLNTGELFF
TGTGCCAGCTCACCACCGGGTCGGCTGAACACCGGGGAGCTGTTTTTT
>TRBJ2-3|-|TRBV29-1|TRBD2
CSVVWSGGGTDTQYF
TGCAGCGTTGTATGGAGCGGGGGGGGCACAGATACGCAGTATTTT
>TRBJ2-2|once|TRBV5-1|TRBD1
CASSPSTGMNTGELFF
TGCGCCAGCAGCCCATCGACAGGGATGAACACCGGGGAGCTGTTTTTT
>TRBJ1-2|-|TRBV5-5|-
CASSLPTESNYGYTF
TGTGCCAGCAGCTTGCCGACAGAGTCAAACTATGGCTACACCTTC
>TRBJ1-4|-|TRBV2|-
CGSKAQGLEKLFF
TGTGGCAGCAAAGCACAGGGTCTAGAAAAACTGTTTTTT
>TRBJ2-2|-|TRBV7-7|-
CASSLGPERSTGELFF
TGTGCCAGCAGCTTAGGACCGGAACGGAGCACCGGGGAGCTGTTTTTT
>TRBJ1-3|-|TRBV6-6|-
CASSYSVSGNTIYF
TGTGCCAGCAGTTACTCGGTCTCTGGAAACACCATATATTTT
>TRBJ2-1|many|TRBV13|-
CASSYPTTGHEQFF
TGTGCCAGCAGCTACCCGACCACAGGGCATGAGCAGTTCTTC
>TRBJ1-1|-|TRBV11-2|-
CASSPWRGNTEAFF
TGTGCCAGCAGCCCGTGGAGGGGGAACACTGAAGCTTTCTTT
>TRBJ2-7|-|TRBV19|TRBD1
CASTPTGSSYEQYF
TGTGCCAGTACCCCGACAGGGAGCTCCTACGAGCAGTACTTC
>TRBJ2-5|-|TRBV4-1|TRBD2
CASSQRTSGVVGETQYF
TGCGCCAGCAGCCAAAGGACTAGCGGAGTAGTGGGGGAGACCCAGTACTTC
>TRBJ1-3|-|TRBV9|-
CASSPLGSGNTIYF
TGTGCCAGCAGCCCCCTGGGCTCTGGAAACACCATATATTTT
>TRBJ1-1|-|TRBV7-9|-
CASSQDPIPHGRTEAFF
TGTGCCAGCAGCCAAGATCCTATCCCCCATGGGAGGACTGAAGCTTTCTTT
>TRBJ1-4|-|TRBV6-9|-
CASSRFGATNEKLFF
TGTGCCAGCAGTCGCTTCGGTGCAACTAATGAAAAACTGTTTTTT
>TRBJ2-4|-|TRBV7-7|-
CASSLGPGDIQYF
TGTGCCAGCAGCTTAGGACCCGGGGACATTCAGTACTTC
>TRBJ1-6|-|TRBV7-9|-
CASSLAEGPWITSPLHF
TGTGCCAGCAGCTTAGCAGAGGGGCCATGGATAACTTCACCCCTCCACTTT
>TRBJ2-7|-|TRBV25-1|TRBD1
CASSGPGTGVSEQYF
TGTGCCAGCAGTGGGCCCGGGACAGGGGTATCCGAGCAGTACTTC
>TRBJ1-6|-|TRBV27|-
CASKALDNSPLHF
TGTGCCAGCAAGGCTCTCGATAATTCACCCCTCCACTTT
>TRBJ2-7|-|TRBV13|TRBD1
CASSDGDRAYEQYF
TGTGCCAGCAGTGATGGGGACAGAGCCTACGAGCAGTACTTC